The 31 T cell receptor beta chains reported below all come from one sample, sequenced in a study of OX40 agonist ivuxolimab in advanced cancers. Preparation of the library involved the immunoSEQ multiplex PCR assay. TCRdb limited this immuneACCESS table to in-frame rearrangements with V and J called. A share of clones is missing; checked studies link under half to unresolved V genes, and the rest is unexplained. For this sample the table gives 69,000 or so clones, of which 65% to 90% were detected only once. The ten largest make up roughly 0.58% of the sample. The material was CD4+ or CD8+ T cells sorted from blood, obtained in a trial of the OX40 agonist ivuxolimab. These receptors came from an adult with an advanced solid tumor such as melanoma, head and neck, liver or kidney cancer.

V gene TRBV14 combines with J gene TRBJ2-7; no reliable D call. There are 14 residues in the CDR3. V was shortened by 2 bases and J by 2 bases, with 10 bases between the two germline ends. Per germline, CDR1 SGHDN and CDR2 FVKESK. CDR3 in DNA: TGTGCCAGCAGCCAACGGCAGAAAGCCTACGAGCAGTACTTC. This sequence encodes CASSQRQKAYEQYF.

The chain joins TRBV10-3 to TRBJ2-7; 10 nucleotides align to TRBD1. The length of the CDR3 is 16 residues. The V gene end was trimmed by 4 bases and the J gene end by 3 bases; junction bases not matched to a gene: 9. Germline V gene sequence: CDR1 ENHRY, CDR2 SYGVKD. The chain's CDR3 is CAISGPEGQGNYEQYF. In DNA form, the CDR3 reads TGTGCCATCAGTGGTCCCGAGGGACAGGGGAACTACGAGCAGTACTTC.

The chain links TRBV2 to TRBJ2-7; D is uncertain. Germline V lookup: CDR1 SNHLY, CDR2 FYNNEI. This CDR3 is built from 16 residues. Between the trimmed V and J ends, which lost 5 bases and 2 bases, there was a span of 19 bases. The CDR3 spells CASSTSLETQTYEQYF. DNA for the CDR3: TGTGCCAGCAGTACTTCCCTGGAGACCCAAACCTACGAGCAGTACTTC.

CDR3 sequence reads: CASSPGTGGNEKLFF. DNA of the CDR3: TGTGCCAGCAGCCCCGGGACAGGGGGTAATGAAAAACTGTTTTTT. The V call is TRBV6-5, the J call TRBJ1-4; 11 bases fit TRBD1. This CDR3 has 15 residues. The trim removed 6 bases at V and 4 bases at J, leaving 4 bases unmatched. Looked up from germline, CDR1 is MNHEY and CDR2 is SVGAGI.

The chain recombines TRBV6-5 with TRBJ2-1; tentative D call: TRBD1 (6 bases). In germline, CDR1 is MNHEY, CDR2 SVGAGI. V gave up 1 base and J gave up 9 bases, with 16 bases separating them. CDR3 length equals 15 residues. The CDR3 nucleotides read TGTGCCAGCAGTTACTTCCCTGTGGGGGCCAGTGAGCAGTTCTTC. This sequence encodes CASSYFPVGASEQFF.

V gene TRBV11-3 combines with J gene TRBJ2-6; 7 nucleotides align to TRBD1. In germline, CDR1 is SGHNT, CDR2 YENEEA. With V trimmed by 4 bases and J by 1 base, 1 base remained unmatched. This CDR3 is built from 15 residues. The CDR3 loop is CASSSGGSGANVLTF. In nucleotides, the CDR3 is TGTGCCAGCAGCTCAGGGGGTTCTGGGGCCAACGTCCTGACTTTC.

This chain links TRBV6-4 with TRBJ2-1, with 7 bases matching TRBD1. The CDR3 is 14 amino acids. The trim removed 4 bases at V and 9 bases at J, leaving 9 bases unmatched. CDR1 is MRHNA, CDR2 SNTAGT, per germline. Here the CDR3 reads CASSAGQYVGEQFF. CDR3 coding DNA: TGTGCCAGCAGTGCGGGACAGTACGTCGGTGAGCAGTTCTTC.

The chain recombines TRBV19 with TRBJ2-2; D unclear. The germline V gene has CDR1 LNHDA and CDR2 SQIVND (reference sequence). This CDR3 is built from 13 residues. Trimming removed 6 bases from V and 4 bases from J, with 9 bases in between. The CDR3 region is CASSIRGTGELFF. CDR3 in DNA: TGTGCCAGTAGCATAAGAGGCACCGGGGAGCTGTTTTTT.

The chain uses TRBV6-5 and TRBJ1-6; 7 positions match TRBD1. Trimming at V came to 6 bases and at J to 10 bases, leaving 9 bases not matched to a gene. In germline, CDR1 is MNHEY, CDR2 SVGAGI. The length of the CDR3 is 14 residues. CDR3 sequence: CASSPRQGSSPLHF. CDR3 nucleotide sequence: TGTGCCAGCAGCCCACGACAGGGTAGCTCACCCCTCCACTTT.

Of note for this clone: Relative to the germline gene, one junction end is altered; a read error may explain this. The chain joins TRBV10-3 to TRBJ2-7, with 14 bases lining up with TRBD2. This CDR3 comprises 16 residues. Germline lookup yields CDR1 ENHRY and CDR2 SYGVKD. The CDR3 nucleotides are TGTGCCAGCAGTGCCGGACTAGCGGGAGGTCACTACGAGCAGTACTTC. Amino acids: CASSAGLAGGHYEQYF.

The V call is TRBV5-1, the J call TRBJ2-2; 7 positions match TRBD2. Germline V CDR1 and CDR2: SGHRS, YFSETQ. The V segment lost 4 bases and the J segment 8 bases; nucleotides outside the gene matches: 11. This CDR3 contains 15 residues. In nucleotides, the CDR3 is TGCGCCAGCAGCCCGGTCAGCGGGAAGTCTGGGGAGCTGTTTTTT. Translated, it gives CASSPVSGKSGELFF.

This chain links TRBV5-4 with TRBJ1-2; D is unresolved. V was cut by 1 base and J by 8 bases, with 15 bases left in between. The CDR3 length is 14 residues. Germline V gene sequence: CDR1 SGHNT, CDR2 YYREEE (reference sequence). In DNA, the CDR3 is TGTGCCAGCAGCTTGACGGGTGTTGCGCTAGGCTACACCTTC. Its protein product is CASSLTGVALGYTF.

The CDR3 bases are TGTGCCTGGAGTCGTACCGCCTACGAGCAGTACTTC. This encodes CAWSRTAYEQYF. The J gene is TRBJ2-7, the V gene TRBV30; D unclear. V lost 2 bases and J 2 bases, leaving 7 bases between the germline ends. In germline, CDR1 is GTSNPN, CDR2 SVGIG (reference sequence). The CDR3 has 12 residues. Full variable domain (remainder filled in from reference TRBV30 and TRBJ2-7): SQTIHQWPATLVQPVGSPLSLECTVEGTSNPNLYWYRQAAGRGLQLLFYSVGIGQISSEVPQNLSASRPQDRQFILSSKKLLLSDSGFYLCAWSRTAYEQYFGPGTRLTVT.

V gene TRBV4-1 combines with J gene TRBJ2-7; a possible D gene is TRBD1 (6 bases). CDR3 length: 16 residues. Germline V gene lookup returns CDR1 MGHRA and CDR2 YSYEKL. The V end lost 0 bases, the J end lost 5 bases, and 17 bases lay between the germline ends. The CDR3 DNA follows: TGCGCCAGCAGCCAAGAAGGGACAAGGCTACGCAACGAGCAGTACTTC. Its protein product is CASSQEGTRLRNEQYF.

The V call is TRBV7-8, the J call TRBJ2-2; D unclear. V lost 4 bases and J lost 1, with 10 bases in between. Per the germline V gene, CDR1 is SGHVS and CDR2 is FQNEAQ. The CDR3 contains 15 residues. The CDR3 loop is CASSSITLNTGELFF. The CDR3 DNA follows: TGTGCCAGCAGCTCAATTACACTGAACACCGGGGAGCTGTTTTTT.

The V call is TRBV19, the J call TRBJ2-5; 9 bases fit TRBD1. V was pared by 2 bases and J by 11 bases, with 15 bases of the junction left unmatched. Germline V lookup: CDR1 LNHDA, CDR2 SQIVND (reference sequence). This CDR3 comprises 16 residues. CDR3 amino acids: CASSINEGTGPVEQYF. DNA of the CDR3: TGTGCCAGTAGTATAAATGAAGGGACAGGGCCGGTGGAGCAGTACTTC.

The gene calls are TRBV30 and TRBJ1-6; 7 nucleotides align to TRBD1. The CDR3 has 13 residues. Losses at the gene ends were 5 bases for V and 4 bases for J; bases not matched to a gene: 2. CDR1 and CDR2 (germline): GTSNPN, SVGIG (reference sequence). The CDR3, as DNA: TGTGCCTGGCAACAGGGGTATAATTCACCCCTCCACTTT. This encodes CAWQQGYNSPLHF.

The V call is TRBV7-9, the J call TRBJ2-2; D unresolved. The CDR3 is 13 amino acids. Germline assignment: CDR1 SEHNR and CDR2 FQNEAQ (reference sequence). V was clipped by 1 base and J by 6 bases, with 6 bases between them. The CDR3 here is CASSLDGSGELFF. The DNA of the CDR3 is TGTGCCAGCAGCTTAGACGGGTCCGGGGAGCTGTTTTTT.

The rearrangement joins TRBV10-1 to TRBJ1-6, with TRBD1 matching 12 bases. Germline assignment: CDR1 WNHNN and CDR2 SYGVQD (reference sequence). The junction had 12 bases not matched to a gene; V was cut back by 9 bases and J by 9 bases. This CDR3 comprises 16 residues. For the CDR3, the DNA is TGCGCCAGAGGGACAGGGGGCCCGCCAGAGTGTTCACCCCTCCACTTT. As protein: CARGTGGPPECSPLHF.

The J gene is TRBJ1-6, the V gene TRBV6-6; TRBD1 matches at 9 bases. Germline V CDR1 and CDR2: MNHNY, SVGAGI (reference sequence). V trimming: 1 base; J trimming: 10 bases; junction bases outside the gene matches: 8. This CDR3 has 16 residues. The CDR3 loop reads CASSYFRDRVLSPLHF. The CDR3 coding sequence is TGTGCCAGCAGTTACTTCCGGGACAGGGTCTTATCACCCCTCCACTTT.

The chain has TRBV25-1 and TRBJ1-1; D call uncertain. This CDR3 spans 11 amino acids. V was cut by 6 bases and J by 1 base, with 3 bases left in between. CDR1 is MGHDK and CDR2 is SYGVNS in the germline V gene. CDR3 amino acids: CASRRNTEAFF. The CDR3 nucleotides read TGTGCCAGCAGAAGGAACACTGAAGCTTTCTTT.

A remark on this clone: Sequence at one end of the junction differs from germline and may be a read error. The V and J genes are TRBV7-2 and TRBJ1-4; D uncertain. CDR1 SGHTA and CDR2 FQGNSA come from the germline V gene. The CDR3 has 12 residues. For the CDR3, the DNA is TGTGCCAGCAGCTTAGGACTCGAAAAACTGCTTTTT. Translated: CASSLGLEKLLF.

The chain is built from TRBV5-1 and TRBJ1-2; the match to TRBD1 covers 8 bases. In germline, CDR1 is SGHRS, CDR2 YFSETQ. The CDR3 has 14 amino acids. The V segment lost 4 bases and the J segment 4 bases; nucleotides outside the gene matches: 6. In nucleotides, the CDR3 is TGCGCCAGCAGCACATCGGACAGGGTCTATGGCTACACCTTC. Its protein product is CASSTSDRVYGYTF. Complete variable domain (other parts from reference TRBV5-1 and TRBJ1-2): KAGVTQTPRYLIKTRGQQVTLSCSPISGHRSVSWYQQTPGQGLQFLFEYFSETQRNKGNFPGRFSGRQFSNSRSEMNVSTLELGDSALYLCASSTSDRVYGYTFGSGTRLTVV.

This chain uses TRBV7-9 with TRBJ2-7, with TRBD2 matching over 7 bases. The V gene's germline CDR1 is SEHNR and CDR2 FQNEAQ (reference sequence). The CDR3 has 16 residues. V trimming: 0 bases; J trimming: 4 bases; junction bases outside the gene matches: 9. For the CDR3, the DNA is TGTGCCAGCAGCTTAGCCCCCGGACTAGGTGAATACGAGCAGTACTTC. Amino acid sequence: CASSLAPGLGEYEQYF.

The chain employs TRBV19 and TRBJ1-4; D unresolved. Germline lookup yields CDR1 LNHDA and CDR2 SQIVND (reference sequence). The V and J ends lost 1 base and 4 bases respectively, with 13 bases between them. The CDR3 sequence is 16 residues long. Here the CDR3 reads CASSIVGRNLNEKLFF. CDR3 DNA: TGTGCCAGTAGTATAGTGGGGAGGAACCTTAATGAAAAACTGTTTTTT.

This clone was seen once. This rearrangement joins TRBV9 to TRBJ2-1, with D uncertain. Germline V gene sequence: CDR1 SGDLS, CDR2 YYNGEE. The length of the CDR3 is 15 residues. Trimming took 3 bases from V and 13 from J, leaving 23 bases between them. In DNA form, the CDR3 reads TGTGCCAGCAGCGAATCGGTACTGATCACTTCGAATCAGTTCTTC. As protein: CASSESVLITSNQFF. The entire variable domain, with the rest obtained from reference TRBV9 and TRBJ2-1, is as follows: DSGVTQTPKHLITATGQRVTLRCSPRSGDLSVYWYQQSLDQGLQFLIQYYNGEERAKGNILERFSAQQFPDLHSELNLSSLELGDSALYFCASSESVLITSNQFFGPGTRLTVL.

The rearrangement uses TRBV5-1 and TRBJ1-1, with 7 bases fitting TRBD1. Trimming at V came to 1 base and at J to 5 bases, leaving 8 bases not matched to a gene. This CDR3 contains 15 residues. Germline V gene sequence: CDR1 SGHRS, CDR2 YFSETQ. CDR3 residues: CASSLTGVVGTEAFF. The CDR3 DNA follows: TGCGCCAGCAGCTTGACAGGGGTGGTAGGAACTGAAGCTTTCTTT.

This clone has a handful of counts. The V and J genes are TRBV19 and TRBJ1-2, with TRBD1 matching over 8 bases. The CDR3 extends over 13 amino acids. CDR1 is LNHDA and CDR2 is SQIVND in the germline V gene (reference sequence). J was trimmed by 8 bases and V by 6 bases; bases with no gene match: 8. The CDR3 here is CASRGDRGRGYTF. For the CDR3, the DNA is TGTGCCAGTAGGGGCGACAGGGGTCGAGGCTACACCTTC. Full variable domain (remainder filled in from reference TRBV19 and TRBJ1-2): DGGITQSPKYLFRKEGQNVTLSCEQNLNHDAMYWYRQDPGQGLRLIYYSQIVNDFQKGDIAEGYSVSREKKESFPLTVTSAQKNPTAFYLCASRGDRGRGYTFGSGTRLTVV.

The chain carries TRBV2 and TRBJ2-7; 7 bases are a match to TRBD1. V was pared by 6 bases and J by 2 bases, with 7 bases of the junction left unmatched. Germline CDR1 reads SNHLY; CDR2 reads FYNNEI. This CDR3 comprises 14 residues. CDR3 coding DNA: TGTGCCAGCAGCCGACAGGGTAGCGCCTACGAGCAGTACTTC. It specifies CASSRQGSAYEQYF. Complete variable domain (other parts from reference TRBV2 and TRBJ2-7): EPEVTQTPSHQVTQMGQEVILRCVPISNHLYFYWYRQILGQKVEFLVSFYNNEISEKSEIFDDQFSVERPDGSNFTLKIRSTKLEDSAMYFCASSRQGSAYEQYFGPGTRLTVT.

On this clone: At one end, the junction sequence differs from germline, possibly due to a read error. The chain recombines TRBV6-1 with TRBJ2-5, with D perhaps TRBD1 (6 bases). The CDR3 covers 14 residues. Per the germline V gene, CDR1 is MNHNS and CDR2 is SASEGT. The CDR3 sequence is CASRTTGYQGTQYF. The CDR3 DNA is TGTGCCAGCAGAACCACAGGGTACCAAGGGACCCAGTACTTC.

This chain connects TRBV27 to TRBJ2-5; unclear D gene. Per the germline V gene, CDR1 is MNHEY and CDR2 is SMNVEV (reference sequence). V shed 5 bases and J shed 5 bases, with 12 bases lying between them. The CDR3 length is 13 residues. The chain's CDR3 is CASSPRLVETQYF. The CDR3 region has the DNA TGTGCCAGCAGTCCTCGCCTCGTCGAGACCCAGTACTTC.